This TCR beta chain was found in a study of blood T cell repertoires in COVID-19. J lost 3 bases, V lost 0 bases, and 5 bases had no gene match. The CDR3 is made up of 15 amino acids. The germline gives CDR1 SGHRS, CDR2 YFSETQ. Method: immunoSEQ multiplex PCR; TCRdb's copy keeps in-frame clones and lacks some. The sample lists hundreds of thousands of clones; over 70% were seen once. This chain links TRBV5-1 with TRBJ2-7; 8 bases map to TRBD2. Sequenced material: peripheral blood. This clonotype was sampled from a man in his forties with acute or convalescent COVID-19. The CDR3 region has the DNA TGCGCCAGCAGCTTGGGGCAGCGGGAGTTCTACGAGCAGTACTTC. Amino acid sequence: CASSLGQREFYEQYF.